Below, 19 T cell receptor beta chains from the same sample are listed, as sequenced in a study of tumor and adjacent non-tumor tissue in lung cancer. TCRbeta libraries were built with three rounds of nested PCR, modified from ARM-PCR. TCRdb re-analysed the multiplex PCR reads in MiXCR, keeping a single row per CDR3 protein. The table lists approximately 100,000 distinct CDR3 sequences, approximately 71% of them singletons. RNA was extracted from bulk tissue without any cell sorting. What was sequenced was lung tumor tissue. These receptors were collected from a woman aged 55-69 years with non-small cell lung cancer.

V is TRBV11-2 and J is TRBJ2-5; 7 bases match TRBD1. Germline loops: CDR1 SGHAT, CDR2 FQNNGV. V shed 6 bases and J 7 bases; nucleotides not matched to a gene: 14. This CDR3 region has 15 residues. CDR3 sequence: CASSSTGTWCGTQYF. Here the CDR3 DNA reads TGTGCCAGCAGTTCGACAGGGACATGGTGCGGGACCCAGTACTTC.

Turning to this clonotype: Sequence at one end of the junction differs from germline and may be a read error. This chain links TRBV30 with TRBJ1-2; D unclear. CDR1 and CDR2 from the germline V gene are GTSNPN and SVGIG (reference sequence). CDR3 length: 11 residues. The CDR3 region is CVWMGSYGYTF. As DNA, the CDR3 is TGTGTCTGGATGGGCAGCTATGGCTACACCTTC.

A remark on this clonotype: A read error may explain this, as a much larger clone is one base away. This chain links TRBV29-1 with TRBJ2-4; the D gene is possibly TRBD2 (6 bases). Germline lookup yields CDR1 SQVTM and CDR2 ANQGSEA. This CDR3 contains 16 residues. The CDR3 DNA reads TGCAGCGTTGAAGATGCCGGGGGAACAGCCAAAAACCTTCAGTACTTC. Residues: CSVEDAGGTAKNLQYF.

This clonotype has ten or more counts. V gene TRBV10-2 combines with J gene TRBJ1-2; perhaps TRBD1 as D (5 bases). This CDR3 is built from 14 residues. V was cut by 5 bases and J by 6 bases, with 16 bases left in between. In germline, CDR1 is WSHSY, CDR2 SAAADI. This CDR3 is CASSNQISGNGYTF. The CDR3 DNA reads TGCGCCAGCAGTAACCAGATCTCAGGGAATGGCTACACCTTC.

In its sample, this clonotype ranks as medium-sized (0.01 to 0.1%). This chain joins TRBV6-2 or TRBV6-3 and TRBJ2-1, with 8 bases matching TRBD2. Germline values: CDR1 MNHEY, CDR2 SVGEGT. Trimming cost V 7 bases and J 5 bases; bases outside gene matches: 16. CDR3 size: 17 residues. In DNA, the CDR3 is TGTGCCAGCACCAGTCCCGTTTTAGCGGGGAGGGACAATGAGCAGTTCTTC. Translation gives CASTSPVLAGRDNEQFF.

As to this clonotype: Just one base apart from a much larger clone, this may be a read error. The chain employs TRBV28 and TRBJ2-1; TRBD2 aligns across 11 bases. After removal of 6 bases from V and 13 bases from J, the junction contained 11 bases not matched to a gene. This CDR3 comprises 14 residues. Germline loops: CDR1 MDHEN, CDR2 SYDVKM. The DNA for the CDR3 is TGTGCCAGCAGACTCATAGCGGGGGGGCGGGAACAGTTCTTC. It encodes CASRLIAGGREQFF.

This clonotype was detected only once. This may come from a read error, since a much larger clone is one base off. The chain combines TRBV5-1 with TRBJ1-2; D is uncertain. Germline CDR1 reads SGHRS; CDR2 reads YFSETQ. The CDR3 has 15 amino acids. CDR3 protein: CASNLAGPRTDGYTF. CDR3 nucleotide sequence: TGCGCCAGCAACTTGGCCGGGCCCCGGACGGATGGCTACACCTTC.

A note on this clonotype: A much bigger clone sits one base away, suggesting this may be a read error. This chain links TRBV4-1 with TRBJ1-1; weak D call: TRBD1 (5 bases). This CDR3 is 14 amino acids long. The V gene's germline CDR1 is MGHRA and CDR2 YSYEKL. Written as DNA, the CDR3 is TGCGCCTGCAGCCATACAGGATCGAACACTGAAGCTTTCTTT. Its protein is CACSHTGSNTEAFF.

Worth noting for this clonotype: A much bigger clone sits one base away, suggesting this may be a read error. This chain connects TRBV5-6 to TRBJ2-5, with no clear D. The CDR3 is made up of 17 amino acids. Trimming took off 4 bases at V and 0 bases at J, with 19 bases between the two ends. Germline lookup yields CDR1 SGHDT and CDR2 YYEEEE. Here the CDR3 DNA reads TGTGCCAGCAGCCTTCGGATATGGCAGGATCACCAAGAGACCCAGTACTTC. As protein: CASSLRIWQDHQETQYF. Together with reference TRBV5-6 and TRBJ2-5, the CDR3 gives the full variable domain: DAGVTQSPTHLIKTRGQQVTLRCSPKSGHDTVSWYQQALGQGPQFIFQYYEEEERQRGNFPDRFSGHQFPNYSSELNVNALLLGDSALYLCASSLRIWQDHQETQYFGPGTRLLVL.

Comment on this clonotype: At one of its ends the junction is not consistent with the germline gene, which may arise from a read error. The V call is TRBV29-1, the J call TRBJ1-1; possibly TRBD1 for D (6 bases). The CDR3 length is 11 residues. Germline CDR1 and CDR2: SQVTM and ANQGSEA. The CDR3 DNA sequence: TGCAGCGGTGGAGGGGGTACTGAGGCTATCTTT. Its protein product is CSGGGGTEAIF.

About this clonotype: The CDR3 does not close with the conserved phenylalanine or tryptophan, likely indicating a read error. The rearrangement uses TRBV6-1 and TRBJ1-1; D is unclear. CDR1 is MNHNS, CDR2 SASEGT, per germline. V lost 5 bases and J 4 bases, leaving 11 bases between the germline ends. The CDR3 extends over 13 amino acids. CDR3 loop: CASSSGPATEAFS. In nucleotides, the CDR3 is TGTGCCAGCAGTTCTGGGCCGGCCACTGAAGCTTTCTCT.

For this clonotype: A single base separates this from a much larger clone, so it may be a read error. V is TRBV20-1 and J is TRBJ2-7, with TRBD1 identical over 10 bases. Germline trimming cut 8 bases from V and 5 bases from J; bases unmatched to any gene: 12. Per germline, CDR1 DFQATT and CDR2 SNEGSKA (reference sequence). This CDR3 region has 14 residues. CDR3 DNA sequence: TGCAGTCCCTGGGGTGGGACAGGGGTTAACGAGCAGTACTTC. Amino acids: CSPWGGTGVNEQYF.

Details on this clonotype: One end of the junction fails to match germline, which may point to a read error. The V gene is TRBV12-3 or TRBV12-4, the J gene TRBJ2-7; tentatively, D is TRBD1 or TRBD2 (7 bases each). This CDR3 region has 15 residues. The CDR3 is CVSSLSGTARLEQYF. As DNA, the CDR3 is TGTGTCAGCAGTTTAAGCGGGACAGCTAGACTCGAGCAATACTTC.

A word on this clonotype: A read error may account for a junction end that differs from germline. This chain links TRBV11-3 with TRBJ1-1; D uncertain. In germline, CDR1 is SGHNT, CDR2 YENEEA. The CDR3 extends over 14 amino acids. CDR3 protein: CAGSPTRRGTEASF. In DNA, the CDR3 is TGTGCCGGCAGTCCGACCAGAAGAGGTACTGAAGCTTCCTTT.

The gene calls are TRBV4-3 and TRBJ2-7; possibly TRBD2 for D (5 bases). The CDR3 extends over 21 amino acids. The germline CDR1 and CDR2 sequences are LGHNA and YSLEER. Trimming shortened V by 0 bases and J by 6 bases, and 33 bases separated the two germline ends. The CDR3 spells CASSQDIVVSSSVTNGCEQYF. CDR3 nucleotide sequence: TGCGCCAGCAGCCAAGATATTGTTGTGTCTAGCTCGGTAACGAACGGCTGCGAGCAGTACTTC.

A note on this clonotype: Mismatch with germline at one junction end may stem from a read error. V gene TRBV6-2 or TRBV6-3 combines with J gene TRBJ2-1; 9 positions agree with TRBD2. Germline lookup yields CDR1 MNHEY and CDR2 SVGEGT. CDR3 length: 17 amino acids. The CDR3 sequence: CASSFSGRNVSYNVQFF. Here the CDR3 DNA reads TGTGCCAGCAGTTTTAGCGGGAGAAATGTATCCTACAATGTGCAGTTCTTC.

Concerning this clonotype: This may stem from a read error, because a much larger clone lies one nucleotide away. For the CDR3, the DNA is TGTGCCAGCAGCCAAGATCAATGGGACGAGCAGTACTTC. It specifies CASSQDQWDEQYF. The genes are TRBV4-2 and TRBJ2-7; D is unresolved. The CDR3 length is 13 residues. V was shortened by 0 bases and J by 5 bases, with 8 bases between the two germline ends. Germline V gene sequence: CDR1 LGHNA, CDR2 YNFKEQ.

V and J are TRBV11-3 and TRBJ2-2; maybe TRBD2 (6 bases). Trimming shortened V by 6 bases and J by 17 bases, and 28 bases separated the two germline ends. The V gene's germline CDR1 is SGHNT and CDR2 YENEEA. The CDR3 is 15 residues long. CDR3 in DNA: TGTGCCAGCAGTCCCGGGACGGGAGTAACCGGGGCGCTCTTTTTT. Translation gives CASSPGTGVTGALFF. Full variable domain (outside the CDR3, taken from reference TRBV11-3 and TRBJ2-2): EAGVVQSPRYKIIEKKQPVAFWCNPISGHNTLYWYLQNLGQGPELLIRYENEEAVDDSQLPKDRFSAERLKGVDSTLKIQPAELGDSAVYLCASSPGTGVTGALFFGEGSRLTVL.

The rearrangement uses TRBV12-3 or TRBV12-4 and TRBJ2-7, with TRBD1 matching 10 bases. J gave up 11 bases and V 9 bases, and 13 bases lay outside the gene matches. The CDR3 spans 13 residues. CDR3 in amino acids: CASSLNSGTGEYF. CDR3 in DNA: TGTGCCAGTAGTCTAAACTCGGGGACAGGGGAGTACTTC.